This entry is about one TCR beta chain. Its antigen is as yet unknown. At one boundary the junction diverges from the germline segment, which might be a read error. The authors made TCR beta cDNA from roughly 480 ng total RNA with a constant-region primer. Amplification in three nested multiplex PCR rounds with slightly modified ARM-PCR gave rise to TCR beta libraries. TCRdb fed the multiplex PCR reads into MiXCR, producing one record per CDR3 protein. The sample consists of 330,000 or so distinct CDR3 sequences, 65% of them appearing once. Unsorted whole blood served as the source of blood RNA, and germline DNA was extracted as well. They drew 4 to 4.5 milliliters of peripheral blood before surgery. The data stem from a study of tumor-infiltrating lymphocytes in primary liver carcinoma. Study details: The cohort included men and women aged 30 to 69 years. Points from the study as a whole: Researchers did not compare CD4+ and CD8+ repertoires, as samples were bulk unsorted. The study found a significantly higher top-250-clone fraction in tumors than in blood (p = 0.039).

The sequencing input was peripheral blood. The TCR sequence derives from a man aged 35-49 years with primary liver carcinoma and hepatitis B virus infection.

CDR3 in DNA: TGTGCCAGCAGCTCCTCCATCCATGGACAGGGGGACTACGAGCAGTACTTC. Translating it yields CASSSSIHGQGDYEQYF. This sequence joins TRBV5-1 and TRBJ2-7; TRBD1 aligns across 10 bases. Germline V gives CDR1 SGHRS, CDR2 YFSETQ. The CDR3 has 17 amino acids.